This TCR beta chain was sequenced for a study of blood T cells in healthy people across ages. Findings of the study overall: Long-lived donors had more naive CD4+ cells and higher diversity than aged donors.

Unmatched junction bases numbered 12, after V lost 0 bases and J lost 4 bases. The CDR3 loop spans 17 amino acids. Looked up from germline, CDR1 is DFQATT and CDR2 is SNEGSKA (reference sequence). Together with a sample-barcoded 5' primer, a J-beta primer mix was included in a second PCR lasting about 6 to 12 cycles. Per sample, CDR3-containing paired-end reads numbered at least 3 million. TCRdb re-analysed the 5' RACE reads in MiXCR, keeping a single row per CDR3 protein. Counted here are 1,300,000 or so distinct CDR3 sequences, approximately 59% occurring once; the ten biggest clones make up over 5%. A remark on this clonotype: What it binds is not known.

Total RNA was extracted at no less than 5.5 micrograms per sample. The rearrangement uses TRBV20-1 and TRBJ2-1, with TRBD2 matching 7 bases. This sequence was found in a man aged 18 to 29 in good health. The sequencing input was blood. The CDR3 sequence is CSARDSRASGSYNEQFF. CDR3 DNA: TGCAGTGCTAGAGATAGTAGGGCTAGCGGATCTTACAATGAGCAGTTCTTC.